These 4 T cell receptor beta chains were all obtained from the same sample, sequenced in a study of blood T cell repertoires in COVID-19. This table comes from immunoSEQ multiplex PCR, and its TCRdb copy is limited to in-frame clones, with some not included. Here the sample spans roughly 230,000 clones, around 90% being singletons. Sequencing input: peripheral blood. The receptors originated from a woman between 55 and 75 years old with COVID-19, enrolled during active disease.

CDR3 amino acids: CASSYSPDSSNTEAFF. In DNA, the CDR3 is TGTGCCAGCAGTTACTCTCCGGACAGTTCGAACACTGAAGCTTTCTTT. This chain links TRBV6-2 or TRBV6-3 with TRBJ1-1; maybe TRBD1 (6 bases). V was trimmed by 0 bases and J by 1 base, leaving 12 bases between them. Germline V lookup: CDR1 MNHEY, CDR2 SVGEGT. This CDR3 is built from 16 residues.

The V and J genes are TRBV6-5 and TRBJ1-6; TRBD1 matches 8 bases. V trimming: 1 base; J trimming: 8 bases; junction bases outside the gene matches: 4. CDR3 size: 15 residues. Germline V gives CDR1 MNHEY, CDR2 SVGAGI. DNA of the CDR3: TGTGCCAGCAGTTACTATGGACAGGGCCATTCACCCCTCCACTTT. This encodes CASSYYGQGHSPLHF.

V and J are TRBV7-8 and TRBJ1-4; 10 nucleotides match TRBD1. The ends lost 4 bases at V and 8 bases at J; junction bases unmatched: 22. The CDR3 covers 20 residues. In germline, CDR1 is SGHVS, CDR2 FQNEAQ. The CDR3 spells CASSSQTLSPGTGAEEKLFF. The CDR3 bases are TGTGCCAGCAGCTCCCAGACTCTTTCTCCCGGGACAGGGGCCGAGGAAAAACTGTTTTTT.

The chain has TRBV3-1 (or the pseudogene TRBV3-2) and TRBJ1-2, with 9 bases that match TRBD1. Trimming took 3 bases from V and 8 from J; bases not matched to a gene: 10. This CDR3 is built from 15 residues. The V gene's germline CDR1 is LGHDT and CDR2 YNNKEL (reference sequence). The CDR3 here is CASSHSSGQGKGYTF. Written as DNA, the CDR3 is TGTGCCAGCAGCCACTCTTCGGGACAGGGAAAGGGCTACACCTTC.